The 25 T cell receptor beta chains in this list originate from one sample, sequenced in a study of blood T cell repertoires in COVID-19. The repertoire was sequenced with immunoSEQ multiplex PCR; TCRdb's copy has only in-frame clones and lacks some. The top ten clones hold about 4% of a sample with about 300,000 clones, just over 85% of them seen once. The source material was PBMCs or T cells enriched from blood (not recorded which). All receptors come from a man aged 30 to 45 who had recovered from COVID-19.

The chain is built from TRBV5-1 and TRBJ2-1, with 7 bases lining up with TRBD2. Germline CDR1 is SGHRS and CDR2 is YFSETQ. J was trimmed by 2 bases and V by 2 bases; bases with no gene match: 7. The CDR3 contains 16 residues. The CDR3 nucleotides are TGCGCCAGCAGCTTACTTGGCGGGAGTACCTACAATGAGCAGTTCTTC. Protein sequence: CASSLLGGSTYNEQFF.

V and J are TRBV25-1 and TRBJ2-6; 7 nucleotides agree with TRBD1. V was clipped by 2 bases and J by 7 bases; unmatched bases: 11. This CDR3 is built from 17 residues. Germline V lookup: CDR1 MGHDK, CDR2 SYGVNS. The CDR3 is CASSEIRGRGKANVLTF. The CDR3 DNA follows: TGTGCCAGCAGTGAAATCCGGGGCAGGGGGAAAGCCAACGTCCTGACTTTC.

This chain links TRBV5-5 with TRBJ2-1, with 9 bases lining up with TRBD1. CDR1 is SGHKS, CDR2 YYEKEE, per germline (reference sequence). The CDR3 has 16 residues. V lost 4 bases, J lost 2 bases, and 7 bases stayed unmatched. Here the CDR3 reads CASSVKWDRAYNEQFF. CDR3 DNA sequence: TGTGCCAGCAGCGTGAAGTGGGACAGGGCCTACAATGAGCAGTTCTTC.

This clone was picked up one time. The CDR3 here is CASSLDPSEGYTF. The CDR3 coding sequence is TGTGCCAGCAGCTTAGACCCAAGTGAGGGCTACACCTTC. The chain joins TRBV7-9 to TRBJ1-2; D not certain. Per germline, CDR1 SEHNR and CDR2 FQNEAQ (reference sequence). V shed 1 base and J shed 8 bases, with 11 bases lying between them. This CDR3 spans 13 amino acids. The entire variable domain, with the rest obtained from reference TRBV7-9 and TRBJ1-2, is as follows: DTGVSQNPRHKITKRGQNVTFRCDPISEHNRLYWYRQTLGQGPEFLTYFQNEAQLEKSRLLSDRFSAERPKGSFSTLEIQRTEQGDSAMYLCASSLDPSEGYTFGSGTRLTVV.

The chain recombines TRBV5-1 with TRBJ2-4, with 9 nucleotides matching TRBD1. Per the germline V gene, CDR1 is SGHRS and CDR2 is YFSETQ. V trimming: 3 bases; J trimming: 4 bases; junction bases outside the gene matches: 5. The CDR3 loop spans 15 amino acids. CDR3 loop: CASSWVGTGKNIQYF. As DNA, the CDR3 is TGCGCCAGCAGCTGGGTGGGGACAGGGAAAAACATTCAGTACTTC. The full variable domain, rest sourced from reference TRBV5-1 and TRBJ2-4, is KAGVTQTPRYLIKTRGQQVTLSCSPISGHRSVSWYQQTPGQGLQFLFEYFSETQRNKGNFPGRFSGRQFSNSRSEMNVSTLELGDSALYLCASSWVGTGKNIQYFGAGTRLSVL.

This chain connects TRBV19 to TRBJ2-7; tentatively, D is TRBD1 (6 bases). The CDR3 spans 14 residues. Trimming stripped 3 bases from V and 12 bases from J, with 21 bases between. In germline, CDR1 is LNHDA, CDR2 SQIVND (reference sequence). This CDR3 is CASSMGQGLSQRYF. CDR3 DNA: TGTGCCAGTAGTATGGGACAAGGCCTGTCTCAGCGGTACTTC.

The chain combines TRBV5-1 with TRBJ1-1, with a weak D call TRBD1 (6 bases). Trimming cost V 0 bases and J 0 bases, with 9 bases left between them. The CDR3 extends over 15 amino acids. Germline V CDR1 and CDR2: SGHRS, YFSETQ. The CDR3 loop reads CASSLGGQLNTEAFF. The CDR3 nucleotides are TGCGCCAGCAGCTTGGGAGGACAGTTGAACACTGAAGCTTTCTTT.

The chain carries TRBV30 and TRBJ2-7; TRBD1 aligns across 7 bases. The J segment lost 7 bases and the V segment lost 5 bases, leaving 11 bases of the junction unmatched. The CDR3 runs 13 residues. CDR1 is GTSNPN, CDR2 SVGIG, per germline (reference sequence). CDR3 coding DNA: TGTGCCTGGGACCGGGACAGAGAGTATGAGCAGTACTTC. Protein product: CAWDRDREYEQYF. Variable domain in full (rest from reference TRBV30 and TRBJ2-7): SQTIHQWPATLVQPVGSPLSLECTVEGTSNPNLYWYRQAAGRGLQLLFYSVGIGQISSEVPQNLSASRPQDRQFILSSKKLLLSDSGFYLCAWDRDREYEQYFGPGTRLTVT.

V gene TRBV5-1 combines with J gene TRBJ1-6, with TRBD1 matching over 7 bases. This CDR3 is built from 15 residues. V gave up 4 bases and J gave up 4 bases; unmatched junction bases: 5. CDR1 is SGHRS and CDR2 is YFSETQ in the germline V gene. The chain's CDR3 is CASSAGTVYNSPLHF. The CDR3 DNA sequence: TGCGCCAGCAGCGCCGGGACAGTTTATAATTCACCCCTCCACTTT.

The rearrangement links TRBV19 to TRBJ2-5; D is perhaps TRBD2 (7 bases). The CDR3 sequence is 12 residues long. V was clipped by 7 bases and J by 5 bases, with 11 bases between them. Germline V gene lookup returns CDR1 LNHDA and CDR2 SQIVND (reference sequence). CDR3 coding DNA: TGTGCCAGTAAGGGGGGGGCGGAGACCCAGTACTTC. Translation gives CASKGGAETQYF.

The chain carries TRBV20-1 and TRBJ1-5; weak D call: TRBD1 (5 bases). Germline values: CDR1 DFQATT, CDR2 SNEGSKA (reference sequence). This CDR3 contains 11 residues. V was pared by 4 bases and J by 7 bases, with 8 bases between. The DNA for the CDR3 is TGCAGTGCTACAGGGTGGCAGCCCCAGCATTTT. Encoded protein: CSATGWQPQHF.

The CDR3 loop reads CASSLAGGIYEQYF. The CDR3 DNA is TGTGCCAGCAGTTTAGCGGGGGGGATTTACGAGCAGTACTTC. The chain is built from TRBV28 and TRBJ2-7, with 9 bases matching TRBD2. Germline CDR1 MDHEN, CDR2 SYDVKM. This CDR3 spans 14 amino acids. Trimming took 2 bases from V and 4 from J; bases not matched to a gene: 3.

The J gene is TRBJ2-3, the V gene TRBV4-1; TRBD2 aligns across 12 bases. V dropped 1 base and J dropped 0; count of bases not matched to a gene: 5. CDR3 length: 18 residues. CDR1 is MGHRA, CDR2 YSYEKL, per germline. Written as DNA, the CDR3 is TGCGCCAGCAGCCAAGGACTAGCGGGGGTCTTTAGCACAGATACGCAGTATTTT. This sequence encodes CASSQGLAGVFSTDTQYF.

This chain uses TRBV5-4 with TRBJ1-2; 8 bases are shared with TRBD1. This CDR3 contains 15 residues. Germline CDR1 reads SGHNT; CDR2 reads YYREEE (reference sequence). The V and J ends lost 7 bases and 6 bases, in that order; junction bases with no gene match: 14. In DNA, the CDR3 is TGTGCCAGCGGCGGACAGGGAGCATTGTTGGATGGCTACACCTTC. Its protein is CASGGQGALLDGYTF.

The rearrangement links TRBV27 to TRBJ1-5, with TRBD1 identical over 9 bases. Germline loops: CDR1 MNHEY, CDR2 SMNVEV (reference sequence). The CDR3 covers 14 residues. V was clipped by 6 bases and J by 4 bases; unmatched bases: 4. CDR3 nucleotides: TGTGCCAGCAGAAGGGACAGGGATAATCAGCCCCAGCATTTT. It translates to CASRRDRDNQPQHF.

This sequence joins TRBV11-2 and TRBJ1-3, with no clear D. CDR3 length: 15 residues. V gave up 4 bases and J gave up 2 bases, with 12 bases separating them. Germline-derived CDR1 and CDR2 are SGHAT and FQNNGV. The CDR3 spells CASSSTGLTGNTIYF. Written as DNA, the CDR3 is TGTGCCAGCAGCTCGACGGGTCTAACTGGAAACACCATATATTTT.

This chain uses TRBV5-4 with TRBJ1-1, with D possibly TRBD1 on 5 matching bases. The germline gives CDR1 SGHNT, CDR2 YYREEE (reference sequence). The CDR3 totals 15 residues. The V end was cut by 4 bases, the J end by 0 bases, with 13 bases between. The CDR3, as DNA: TGTGCCAGCAGCGGACAAAGACGGGTGAACACTGAAGCTTTCTTT. Residues: CASSGQRRVNTEAFF.

J is TRBJ1-4 and V is TRBV18, with 9 positions matching TRBD1. CDR3 size: 15 residues. Germline V gives CDR1 KGHSH, CDR2 LQKENI. V lost 6 bases to trimming and J lost 5 bases; unmatched junction nucleotides: 7. This chain's CDR3 is CASSPPGQGNEKLFF. The CDR3, as DNA: TGTGCCAGCTCGCCCCCGGGACAGGGAAATGAAAAACTGTTTTTT.

This clone was seen a single time. The rearrangement joins TRBV9 to TRBJ2-5; possibly TRBD1 for D (6 bases). Trimming stripped 0 bases from V and 5 bases from J, with 11 bases between. From germline, CDR1 is SGDLS and CDR2 YYNGEE. The CDR3 covers 14 residues. The CDR3 DNA is TGTGCCAGCAGCGTAGGGGGGCAGTGGGAGACCCAGTACTTC. It specifies CASSVGGQWETQYF.

Here the CDR3 reads CASSLGGTGVVPLHF. CDR3 coding DNA: TGTGCCAGCAGCTTGGGGGGGACAGGGGTTGTACCCCTCCACTTT. V gene TRBV5-8 combines with J gene TRBJ1-6; TRBD1 aligns across 10 bases. The V gene end was trimmed by 0 bases and the J gene end by 12 bases; junction bases not matched to a gene: 6. The germline V gene encodes CDR1 SGHTS and CDR2 YDEGEE. There are 15 residues in the CDR3.

The genes are TRBV11-2 and TRBJ1-5; possibly TRBD1 for D (6 bases). V was pared by 3 bases and J by 3 bases, with 12 bases between. CDR1 and CDR2 from the germline V gene are SGHAT and FQNNGV. The CDR3 extends over 15 amino acids. The CDR3 loop reads CASSFSRQANQPQHF. In DNA, the CDR3 is TGTGCCAGCAGCTTTTCCAGACAGGCCAATCAGCCCCAGCATTTT.

The chain couples TRBV3-1 (or the pseudogene TRBV3-2) to TRBJ2-3; 11 bases are a match to TRBD2. Germline V gene lookup returns CDR1 LGHDT and CDR2 YNNKEL (reference sequence). V shed 4 bases, J shed 5 bases, and the junction held 23 bases outside the gene matches. The CDR3 totals 21 residues. CDR3 residues: CASSPSSGTSGHGTVRDTQYF. CDR3 nucleotide sequence: TGTGCCAGCAGCCCCTCCTCCGGGACTAGCGGCCACGGTACAGTTCGAGATACGCAGTATTTT.

This sequence joins TRBV6-4 and TRBJ2-3; D gene uncertain. CDR1 and CDR2 from the germline V gene are MRHNA and SNTAGT. V was clipped by 4 bases and J by 5 bases, with 10 bases between them. This CDR3 spans 13 amino acids. Here the CDR3 DNA reads TGTGCCAGCAGTGCCGACACCGAAGATACGCAGTATTTT. This translates into CASSADTEDTQYF.

The chain is built from TRBV6-5 and TRBJ1-1; tentative D call: TRBD1 (6 bases). V dropped 6 bases and J dropped 10 bases, with 18 bases sitting between them. Germline-derived CDR1 and CDR2 are MNHEY and SVGAGI. The CDR3 runs 13 residues. The CDR3 is CASSRGQPVGAFF. The CDR3 nucleotides are TGTGCCAGCAGCCGAGGACAGCCTGTGGGAGCTTTCTTT.

The rearrangement links TRBV6-5 to TRBJ1-1; TRBD1 matches at 9 bases. V lost 6 bases, J lost 1 base, and 3 bases stayed unmatched. The germline V gene has CDR1 MNHEY and CDR2 SVGAGI. The CDR3 extends over 14 amino acids. The CDR3 here is CASRAQGANTEAFF. The CDR3 region has the DNA TGTGCCAGCAGGGCACAGGGGGCGAACACTGAAGCTTTCTTT.